The 26 T cell receptor beta chains presented below share a single source sample, sequenced in a study of T cells expressing NK-cell markers. TCRdb reprocessed the 5' RACE reads and stores each CDR3 protein as one record, lacking DNA. The table counts approximately 150,000 distinct CDR3 sequences; less than 20% lies in the top ten. What was sequenced was blood T cells: a sorted CD56 or NKG2C T cell subset, CD4+ or CD8+ T cells, or bulk PBMC T cells (not recorded which). All receptors derive from a woman aged 18 to 75 in good health.

The gene calls are TRBV15 and TRBJ2-1. The CDR3 has 13 residues. Germline V gene lookup returns CDR1 LNHNV and CDR2 YYDKDF (reference sequence). Here the CDR3 reads CATSRDPDNEQFF.

The CDR3 loop reads CASSQRQVSNTGELFF. The chain employs TRBV7-3 and TRBJ2-2; the D gene TCRdb calls, TRBD1, cannot be checked with no DNA. The germline V gene encodes CDR1 SGHTA and CDR2 FQGTGA. This CDR3 spans 16 amino acids. The full variable domain, completed using reference TRBV7-3 and TRBJ2-2, is GAGVSQTPSNKVTEKGKYVELRCDPISGHTALYWYRQSLGQGPEFLIYFQGTGAADDSGLPNDRFFAVRPEGSVSTLKIQRTERGDSAVYLCASSQRQVSNTGELFFGEGSRLTVL.

The rearrangement joins TRBV28 to TRBJ1-1. From germline, CDR1 is MDHEN and CDR2 SYDVKM. The CDR3 consists of 14 residues. Here the CDR3 reads CASSFPERSAEAFF.

The chain links TRBV15 to TRBJ2-1. The germline gives CDR1 LNHNV, CDR2 YYDKDF (reference sequence). CDR3 length: 12 residues. This chain's CDR3 is CATSTNLDEQFF.

The chain is built from TRBV20-1 and TRBJ2-3; the TCRdb D gene call, TRBD1, has no DNA to confirm it. This CDR3 has 14 amino acids. Germline V gene lookup returns CDR1 DFQATT and CDR2 SNEGSKA (reference sequence). The chain's CDR3 is CSARPGQGLDTQYF.

The V and J genes are TRBV2 and TRBJ2-2. The CDR3 has 15 amino acids. The germline CDR1 and CDR2 sequences are SNHLY and FYNNEI. The CDR3 here is CASSDVGSNTGELFF.

The V and J genes are TRBV12-3 or TRBV12-4 and TRBJ1-5; there is no DNA to check the TCRdb D call of TRBD1. The CDR3 totals 14 residues. The CDR3 loop is CASSGGTPRQPQHF.

This chain links TRBV28 with TRBJ1-2; there is no DNA to check the TCRdb D call of TRBD1. This CDR3 has 14 residues. Germline assignment: CDR1 MDHEN and CDR2 SYDVKM. CDR3 region: CASSLGNRVTGYTF.

The V gene is TRBV29-1, the J gene TRBJ1-1. Per the germline V gene, CDR1 is SQVTM and CDR2 is ANQGSEA. The CDR3 spans 11 residues. The CDR3 reads CSVETNAEAFF.

V gene TRBV4-2 combines with J gene TRBJ2-5; absent DNA, TCRdb's TRBD1 call cannot be checked. Per germline, CDR1 LGHNA and CDR2 YNFKEQ. CDR3 length: 14 residues. The chain's CDR3 is CASSQVRGQETQYF.

CDR3 residues: CSARDLQSNAYEQYF. The rearrangement uses TRBV20-1 and TRBJ2-7. The CDR3 is 15 residues long. Germline values: CDR1 DFQATT, CDR2 SNEGSKA (reference sequence).

The chain joins TRBV15 to TRBJ2-5; the TCRdb D gene call, TRBD1, has no DNA to confirm it. CDR3 length: 20 residues. From germline, CDR1 is LNHNV and CDR2 YYDKDF (reference sequence). The CDR3 here is CATSRDRWFVQGARQETQYF.

The chain uses TRBV29-1 and TRBJ1-1. CDR3 length: 13 residues. Germline lookup yields CDR1 SQVTM and CDR2 ANQGSEA. The CDR3 sequence is CSVDEHLNTEAFF.

J is TRBJ2-5 and V is TRBV12-5; checking the TCRdb D call of TRBD1 is not possible without DNA. The CDR3 runs to 14 residues. CDR1 LGHNT and CDR2 FRNRAP come from the germline V gene. The CDR3 reads CASGRDPGQETQYF.

The chain employs TRBV4-2 and TRBJ2-1. The CDR3 is made up of 16 amino acids. CDR1 LGHNA and CDR2 YNFKEQ come from the germline V gene. The CDR3 sequence: CASSRQLSRTYNEQFF.

V is TRBV20-1 and J is TRBJ2-4; with no DNA, the TCRdb D assignment of TRBD1 cannot be verified. CDR3 length equals 12 residues. The germline CDR1 and CDR2 sequences are DFQATT and SNEGSKA (reference sequence). The CDR3: CSASGNENIQYF.

The CDR3 protein is CASSQLGRYNEQFF. The chain carries TRBV14 and TRBJ2-1; TCRdb designates TRBD1, a call that cannot be tested without DNA. The germline gives CDR1 SGHDN, CDR2 FVKESK. The CDR3 is 14 amino acids. Together with reference TRBV14 and TRBJ2-1, the CDR3 gives the full variable domain: EAGVTQFPSHSVIEKGQTVTLRCDPISGHDNLYWYRRVMGKEIKFLLHFVKESKQDESGMPNNRFLAERTGGTYSTLKVQPAELEDSGVYFCASSQLGRYNEQFFGPGTRLTVL.

The chain has TRBV12-3 or TRBV12-4 and TRBJ1-1; TCRdb names TRBD1, which stays unverified in the absence of DNA. The CDR3 consists of 14 residues. CDR3 sequence reads: CASSPRRTGAEAFF.

V gene TRBV24-1 combines with J gene TRBJ1-2; no DNA is available, so the TRBD1 call from TCRdb remains unchecked. The CDR3 sequence is 16 residues long. Germline lookup yields CDR1 KGHDR and CDR2 SFDVKD. This chain's CDR3 is CATSDRTGGRSYGYTF.

The rearrangement links TRBV5-1 to TRBJ2-5; the D gene TCRdb calls, TRBD2, cannot be checked with no DNA. There are 15 residues in the CDR3. Germline loops: CDR1 SGHRS, CDR2 YFSETQ. The CDR3 loop reads CASSLGQGGPETQYF.

The chain links TRBV7-3 to TRBJ2-1; lacking DNA, the TRBD2 call made by TCRdb goes unchecked. This CDR3 spans 15 amino acids. The germline V gene encodes CDR1 SGHTA and CDR2 FQGTGA. This CDR3 is CASSSLAGDGNEQFF.

The chain employs TRBV12-3 or TRBV12-4 and TRBJ1-2; no DNA is available, so the TRBD1 call from TCRdb remains unchecked. The CDR3 contains 16 residues. Here the CDR3 reads CASSLARRVLGGGYTF.

This chain connects TRBV20-1 to TRBJ1-1; the D call of TRBD1 rests on TCRdb alone, since no DNA is present to check it. The germline V gene has CDR1 DFQATT and CDR2 SNEGSKA (reference sequence). This CDR3 has 14 residues. CDR3 amino acids: CSARPGPGPGIAFF.

This sequence joins TRBV5-1 and TRBJ2-1; TCRdb indicates TRBD1, and absent DNA this call remains unverified. In germline, CDR1 is SGHRS, CDR2 YFSETQ. The CDR3 is 14 amino acids. CDR3 protein: CASSLGDRYNEQFF.

The chain is built from TRBV28 and TRBJ1-1. The germline V gene encodes CDR1 MDHEN and CDR2 SYDVKM. The CDR3 has 12 residues. The CDR3 reads CASKSFSTEAFF. Filled out from reference TRBV28 and TRBJ1-1, the complete variable domain reads DVKVTQSSRYLVKRTGEKVFLECVQDMDHENMFWYRQDPGLGLRLIYFSYDVKMKEKGDIPEGYSVSREKKERFSLILESASTNQTSMYLCASKSFSTEAFFGQGTRLTVV.

The chain has TRBV4-1 and TRBJ1-2. Germline V gene lookup returns CDR1 MGHRA and CDR2 YSYEKL. The CDR3 contains 14 residues. CDR3 sequence: CASSLGEAVYGYTF.